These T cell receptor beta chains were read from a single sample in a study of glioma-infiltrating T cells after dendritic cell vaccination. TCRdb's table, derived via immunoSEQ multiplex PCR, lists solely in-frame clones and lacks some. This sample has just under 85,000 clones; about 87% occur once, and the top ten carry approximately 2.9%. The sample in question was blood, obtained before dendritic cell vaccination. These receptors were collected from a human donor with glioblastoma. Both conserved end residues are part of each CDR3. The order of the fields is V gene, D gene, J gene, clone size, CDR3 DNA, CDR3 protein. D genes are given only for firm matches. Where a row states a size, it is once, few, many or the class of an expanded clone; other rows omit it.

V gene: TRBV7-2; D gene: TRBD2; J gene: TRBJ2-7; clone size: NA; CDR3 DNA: TGTGCCAGCAGCTCCAGGCGAGCGGGGTCTTCCTACGAGCAGTACTTC; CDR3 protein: CASSSRRAGSSYEQYF
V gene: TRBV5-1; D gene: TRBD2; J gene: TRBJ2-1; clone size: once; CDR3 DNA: TGCGCCAGCACCCCGGGACTAGCGGGAGACTTTTCCTACAATGAGCAGTTCTTC; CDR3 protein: CASTPGLAGDFSYNEQFF
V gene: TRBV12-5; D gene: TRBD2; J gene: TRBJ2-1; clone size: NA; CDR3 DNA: TGTGCTAGTGGTTATGGGACTAGCGGGTACAATGAGCAGTTCTTC; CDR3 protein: CASGYGTSGYNEQFF
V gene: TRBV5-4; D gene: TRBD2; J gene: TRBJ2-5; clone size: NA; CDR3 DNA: TGTGCCAGCAGCCGTAGCGGGAGGGCCCGAGAGACCCAGTACTTC; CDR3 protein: CASSRSGRARETQYF
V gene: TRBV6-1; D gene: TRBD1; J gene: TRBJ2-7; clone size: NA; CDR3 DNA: TGTGCCAGCAGTGAAGCGCTTCCGGACAGGGACGGATACGAGCAGTACTTC; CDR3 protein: CASSEALPDRDGYEQYF
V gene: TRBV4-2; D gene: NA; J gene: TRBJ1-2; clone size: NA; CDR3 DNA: TGTGCCAGCAGCCAGGGGCTCTATGGCTACACCTTC; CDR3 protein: CASSQGLYGYTF
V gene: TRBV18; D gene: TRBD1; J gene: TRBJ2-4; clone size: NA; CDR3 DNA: TGTGCCAGCTCACCACTATCGACAGGGGGGGACATTCAGTACTTC; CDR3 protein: CASSPLSTGGDIQYF
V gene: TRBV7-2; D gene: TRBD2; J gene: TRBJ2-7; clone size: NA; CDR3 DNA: TGTGCCAGCAGCAAAACGAGCGGGAGAATGGACGAGCAGTACTTC; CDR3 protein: CASSKTSGRMDEQYF
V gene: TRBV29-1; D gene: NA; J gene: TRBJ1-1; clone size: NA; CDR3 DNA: TGCAGCGTTGCCCTTGGGGGGACTGAAGCTTTCTTT; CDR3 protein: CSVALGGTEAFF
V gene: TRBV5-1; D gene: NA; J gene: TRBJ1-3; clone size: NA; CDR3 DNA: TGCGCCAGCAGCTTGGAGACAGGCCGCGGAAACACCATATATTTT; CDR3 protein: CASSLETGRGNTIYF
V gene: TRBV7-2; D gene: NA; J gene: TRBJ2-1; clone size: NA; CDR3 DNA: TGTGCCAGCAGCCCGTCCCGGGACTCGTTTGAGCAGTTCTTC; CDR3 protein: CASSPSRDSFEQFF
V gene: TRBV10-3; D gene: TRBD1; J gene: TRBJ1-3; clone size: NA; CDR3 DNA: TGTGCCACCAGAGGGACAGGGACGGGAAACACCATATATTTT; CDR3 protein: CATRGTGTGNTIYF
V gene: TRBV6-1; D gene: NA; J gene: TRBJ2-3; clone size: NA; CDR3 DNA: TGTGCCAGCAGGGACTACTCCACAGATACGCAGTATTTT; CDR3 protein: CASRDYSTDTQYF
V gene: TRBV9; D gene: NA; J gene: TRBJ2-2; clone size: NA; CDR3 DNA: TGTGCCAGCAGCCTGACTTTGAACACCGGGGAGCTGTTTTTT; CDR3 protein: CASSLTLNTGELFF
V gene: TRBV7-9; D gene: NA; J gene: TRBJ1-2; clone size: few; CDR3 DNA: TGTGCCAGCAGCTTAAGTGGACAGACCTATGGCTACACCTTC; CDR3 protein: CASSLSGQTYGYTF
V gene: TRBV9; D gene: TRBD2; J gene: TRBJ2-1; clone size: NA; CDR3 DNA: TGTGCCAGCAGCGGAGGGACTAGCGGGAGGACTTACTACAATGAGCAGTTCTTC; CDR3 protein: CASSGGTSGRTYYNEQFF
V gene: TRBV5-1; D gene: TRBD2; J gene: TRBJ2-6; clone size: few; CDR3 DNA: TGCGCCAGCAGCTTCTCGCCTAGCGGGCTCTCTGGGGCCAACGTCCTGACTTTC; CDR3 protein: CASSFSPSGLSGANVLTF
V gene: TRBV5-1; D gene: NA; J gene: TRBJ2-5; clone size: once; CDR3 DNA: TGCGCCAGCAGCTTGACCGGGGAGACCCAGTACTTC; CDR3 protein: CASSLTGETQYF
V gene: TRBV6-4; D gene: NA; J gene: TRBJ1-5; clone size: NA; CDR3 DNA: TGTGCCAGCAGCGCATGGGGGCAGCTCCTCAATCAGCCCCAGCATTTT; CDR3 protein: CASSAWGQLLNQPQHF
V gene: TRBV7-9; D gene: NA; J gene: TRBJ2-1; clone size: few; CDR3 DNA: TGTGCCAGCAGCTCAATGTATGAGCAGTTCTTC; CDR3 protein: CASSSMYEQFF
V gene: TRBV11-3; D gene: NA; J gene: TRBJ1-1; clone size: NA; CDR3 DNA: TGTGCCAGCAGCTTAATTGGGGGCAACACTGAAGCTTTCTTT; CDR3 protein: CASSLIGGNTEAFF
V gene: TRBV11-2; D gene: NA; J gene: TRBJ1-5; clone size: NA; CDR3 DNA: TGTGCCAGCAGCTACGACCGGCGGAATCAGCCCCAGCATTTT; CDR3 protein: CASSYDRRNQPQHF
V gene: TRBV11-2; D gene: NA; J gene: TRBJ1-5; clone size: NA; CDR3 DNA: TGTGCCAGCAGCCGAGGCGGGGGTAGTCAGCCCCAGCATTTT; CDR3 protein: CASSRGGGSQPQHF
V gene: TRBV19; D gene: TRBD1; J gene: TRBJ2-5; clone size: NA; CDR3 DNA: TGTGCCAGTAACGGGGACAGGAGGATAGAGACCCAGTACTTC; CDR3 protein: CASNGDRRIETQYF
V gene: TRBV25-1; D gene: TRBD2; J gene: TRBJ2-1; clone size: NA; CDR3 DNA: TGTGCCAGCAGTGGAATCCGTCTAGCGGGAGGTTATAATGAGCAGTTCTTC; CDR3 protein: CASSGIRLAGGYNEQFF
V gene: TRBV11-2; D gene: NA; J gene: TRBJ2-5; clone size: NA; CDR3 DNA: TGTGCCAGCAGAAGTCAGCCGGGATCGGTGGCAGAGACCCAGTACTTC; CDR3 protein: CASRSQPGSVAETQYF
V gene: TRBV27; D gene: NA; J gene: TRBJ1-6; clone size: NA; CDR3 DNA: TGTGCCAGCAGTTTTGGGGGGAATTCACCCCTCCACTTT; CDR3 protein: CASSFGGNSPLHF
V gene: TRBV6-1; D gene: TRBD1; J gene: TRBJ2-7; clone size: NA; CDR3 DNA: TGTGCCAGGACTCGGGACAGACCCTACGAGCAGTACTTC; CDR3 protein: CARTRDRPYEQYF
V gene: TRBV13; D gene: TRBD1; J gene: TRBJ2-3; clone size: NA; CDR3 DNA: TGTGCCAGCAGCCTCCTCACCGGACAGGGGGCAACAGATACGCAGTATTTT; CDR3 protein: CASSLLTGQGATDTQYF
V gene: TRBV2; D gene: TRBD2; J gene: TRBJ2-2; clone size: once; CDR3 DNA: TGTGCCAGCAGTACAGCGGGAGCGAACACCGGGGAGCTGTTTTTT; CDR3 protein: CASSTAGANTGELFF
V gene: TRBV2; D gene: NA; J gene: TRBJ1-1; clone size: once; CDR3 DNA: TGTGCCAGCAGTGAAAGACAGATGAACACTGAAGCTTTCTTT; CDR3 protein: CASSERQMNTEAFF
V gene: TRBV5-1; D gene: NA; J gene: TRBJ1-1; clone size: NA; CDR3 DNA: TGCGCCAGCAGCTTGACAGGGTCGGATGAAGCTTTCTTT; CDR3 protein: CASSLTGSDEAFF
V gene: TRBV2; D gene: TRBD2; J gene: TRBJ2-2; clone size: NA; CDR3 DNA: TGTGCCAGCAGTGGGACTAGCGGGAGTCGCGGCACCGGGGAGCTGTTTTTT; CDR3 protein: CASSGTSGSRGTGELFF
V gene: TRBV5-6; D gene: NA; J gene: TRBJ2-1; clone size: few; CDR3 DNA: TGTGCCAGCAGCCCCGAGGTGGGCAATGAGCAGTTCTTC; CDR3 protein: CASSPEVGNEQFF
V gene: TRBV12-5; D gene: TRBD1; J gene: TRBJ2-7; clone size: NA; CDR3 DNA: TGTGCTAGTGGCCCGGGACAGGGTTACGAGCAGTACTTC; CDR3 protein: CASGPGQGYEQYF
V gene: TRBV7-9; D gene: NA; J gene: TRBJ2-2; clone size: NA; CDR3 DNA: TGTGCCAGCTCCCTCCCATTAGGGGCGACCGGGGAGCTGTTTTTT; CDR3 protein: CASSLPLGATGELFF
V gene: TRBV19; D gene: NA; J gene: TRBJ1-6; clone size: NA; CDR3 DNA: TGTGCCAGTAGTATCTTCACAGGCGGCGCTTCACCCCTCCACTTT; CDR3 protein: CASSIFTGGASPLHF